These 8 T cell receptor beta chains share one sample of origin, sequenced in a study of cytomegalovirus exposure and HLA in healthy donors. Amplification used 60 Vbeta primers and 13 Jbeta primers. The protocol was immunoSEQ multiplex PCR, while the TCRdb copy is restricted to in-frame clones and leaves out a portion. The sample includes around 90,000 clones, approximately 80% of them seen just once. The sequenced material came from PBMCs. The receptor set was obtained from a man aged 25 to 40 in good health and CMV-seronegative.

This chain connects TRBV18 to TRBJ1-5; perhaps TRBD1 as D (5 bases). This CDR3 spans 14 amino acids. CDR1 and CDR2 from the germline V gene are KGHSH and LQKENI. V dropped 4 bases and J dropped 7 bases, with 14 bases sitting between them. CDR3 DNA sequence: TGTGCCAGCTCACAAACTAAGACAGACCAGCCCCAGCATTTT. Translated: CASSQTKTDQPQHF.

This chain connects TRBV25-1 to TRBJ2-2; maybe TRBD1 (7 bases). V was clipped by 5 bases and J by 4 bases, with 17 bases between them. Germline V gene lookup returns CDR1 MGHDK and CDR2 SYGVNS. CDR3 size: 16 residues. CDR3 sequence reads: CASSPLRQGGTGELFF. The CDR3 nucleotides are TGTGCCAGCAGTCCGCTACGACAGGGAGGCACCGGGGAGCTGTTTTTT. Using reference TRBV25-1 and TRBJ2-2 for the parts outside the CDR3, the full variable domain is EADIYQTPRYLVIGTGKKITLECSQTMGHDKMYWYQQDPGMELHLIHYSYGVNSTEKGDLSSESTVSRIRTEHFPLTLESARPSHTSQYLCASSPLRQGGTGELFFGEGSRLTVL.

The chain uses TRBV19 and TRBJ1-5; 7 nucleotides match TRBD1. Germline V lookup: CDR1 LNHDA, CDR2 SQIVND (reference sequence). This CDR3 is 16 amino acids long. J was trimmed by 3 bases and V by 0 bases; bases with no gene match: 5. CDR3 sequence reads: CASSIERDSFNQPQHF. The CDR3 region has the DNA TGTGCCAGTAGTATAGAACGGGACAGCTTCAATCAGCCCCAGCATTTT.

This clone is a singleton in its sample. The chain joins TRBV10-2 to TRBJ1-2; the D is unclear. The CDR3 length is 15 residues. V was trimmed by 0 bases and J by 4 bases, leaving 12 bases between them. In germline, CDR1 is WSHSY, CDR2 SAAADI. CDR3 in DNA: TGCGCCAGCAGTGAGTCTGCCGGCGGCGGCTATGGCTACACCTTC. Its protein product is CASSESAGGGYGYTF.

Here the CDR3 reads CASKRAGGTDTQYF. The CDR3 bases are TGCGCCAGCAAGAGGGCGGGGGGAACAGATACGCAGTATTTT. The chain employs TRBV5-1 and TRBJ2-3, with 8 bases matching TRBD2. Germline V gene lookup returns CDR1 SGHRS and CDR2 YFSETQ. Trimming cost V 6 bases and J 3 bases; bases outside gene matches: 6. This CDR3 has 14 residues.

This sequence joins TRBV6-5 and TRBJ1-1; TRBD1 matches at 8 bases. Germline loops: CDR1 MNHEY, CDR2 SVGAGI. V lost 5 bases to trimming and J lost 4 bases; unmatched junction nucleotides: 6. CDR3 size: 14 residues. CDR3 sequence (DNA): TGTGCCAGCAGTAATGGACAGGGAGGCACTGAAGCTTTCTTT. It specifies CASSNGQGGTEAFF.

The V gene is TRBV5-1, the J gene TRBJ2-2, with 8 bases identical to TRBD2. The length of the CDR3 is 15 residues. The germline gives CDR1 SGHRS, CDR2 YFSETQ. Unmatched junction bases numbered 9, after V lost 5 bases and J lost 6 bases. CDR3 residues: CASRPPGLDAGELFF. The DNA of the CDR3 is TGCGCCAGCAGGCCCCCGGGACTAGACGCCGGGGAGCTGTTTTTT.

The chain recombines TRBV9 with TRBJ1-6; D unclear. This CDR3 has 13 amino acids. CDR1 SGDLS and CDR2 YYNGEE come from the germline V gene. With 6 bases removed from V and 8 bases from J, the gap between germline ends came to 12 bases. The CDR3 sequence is CASNPRGDSPLHF. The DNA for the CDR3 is TGTGCCAGCAATCCCCGGGGTGATTCACCCCTCCACTTT.